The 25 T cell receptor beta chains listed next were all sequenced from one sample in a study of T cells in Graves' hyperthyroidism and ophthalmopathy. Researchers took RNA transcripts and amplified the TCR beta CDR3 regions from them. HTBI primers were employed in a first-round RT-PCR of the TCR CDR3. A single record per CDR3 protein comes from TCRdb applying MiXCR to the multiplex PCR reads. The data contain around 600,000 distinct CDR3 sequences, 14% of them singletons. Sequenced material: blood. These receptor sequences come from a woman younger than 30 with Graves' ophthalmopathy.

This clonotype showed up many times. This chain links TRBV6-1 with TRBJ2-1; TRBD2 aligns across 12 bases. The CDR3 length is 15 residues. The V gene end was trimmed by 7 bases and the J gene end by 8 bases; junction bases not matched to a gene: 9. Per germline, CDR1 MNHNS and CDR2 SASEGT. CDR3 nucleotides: TGTGCCAGCACCACGACTAGCGGGAGTGTCGATGAGCAGTTCTTC. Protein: CASTTTSGSVDEQFF.

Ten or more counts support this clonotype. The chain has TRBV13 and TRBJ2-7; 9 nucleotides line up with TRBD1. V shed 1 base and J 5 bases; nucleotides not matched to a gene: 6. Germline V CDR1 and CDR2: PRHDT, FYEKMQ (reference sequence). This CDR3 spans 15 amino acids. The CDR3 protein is CASSLDRDRDHEQYF. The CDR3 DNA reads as TGTGCCAGCAGCTTAGACCGGGACAGGGACCACGAGCAGTACTTC.

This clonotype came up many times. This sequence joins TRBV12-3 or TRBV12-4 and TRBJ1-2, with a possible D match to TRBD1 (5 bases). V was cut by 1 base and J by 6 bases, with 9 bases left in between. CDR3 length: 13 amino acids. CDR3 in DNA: TGTGCCAGCAGTTTAGGCAGGGTTAATGGCTACACCTTC. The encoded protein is CASSLGRVNGYTF.

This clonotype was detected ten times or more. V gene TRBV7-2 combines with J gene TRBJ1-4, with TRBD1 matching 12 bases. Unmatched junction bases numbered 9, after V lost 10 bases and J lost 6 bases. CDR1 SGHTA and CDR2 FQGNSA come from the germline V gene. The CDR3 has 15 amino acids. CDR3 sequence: CATRGGQGAYEKLFF. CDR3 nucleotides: TGTGCCACCCGGGGGGGACAGGGGGCGTATGAAAAACTGTTTTTT. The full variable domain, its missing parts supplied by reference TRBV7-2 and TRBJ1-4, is GAGVSQSPSNKVTEKGKDVELRCDPISGHTALYWYRQSLGQGLEFLIYFQGNSAPDKSGLPSDRFSAERTGGSVSTLTIQRTQQEDSAVYLCATRGGQGAYEKLFFGSGTQLSVL.

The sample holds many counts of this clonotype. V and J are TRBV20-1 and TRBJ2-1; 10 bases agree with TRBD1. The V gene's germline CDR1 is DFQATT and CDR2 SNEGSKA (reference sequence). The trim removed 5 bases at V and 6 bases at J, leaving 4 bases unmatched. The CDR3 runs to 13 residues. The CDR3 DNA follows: TGCAGTGCTGCCCGGACAGGGGGCAATGAGCAGTTCTTC. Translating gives CSAARTGGNEQFF.

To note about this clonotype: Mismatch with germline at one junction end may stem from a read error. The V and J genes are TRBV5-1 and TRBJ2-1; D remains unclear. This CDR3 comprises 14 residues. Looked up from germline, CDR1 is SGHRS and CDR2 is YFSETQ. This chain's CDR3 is CASSLAGSYNERFF. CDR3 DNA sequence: TGCGCCAGCAGCTTGGCCGGATCCTACAATGAGCGGTTCTTC.

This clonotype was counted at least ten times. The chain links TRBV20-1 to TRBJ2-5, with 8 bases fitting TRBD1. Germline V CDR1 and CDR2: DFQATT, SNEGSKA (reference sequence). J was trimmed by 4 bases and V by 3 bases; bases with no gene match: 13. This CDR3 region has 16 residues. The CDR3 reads CSASLGQGTTRETQYF. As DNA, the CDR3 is TGCAGTGCTAGCCTCGGACAGGGTACAACCCGAGAGACCCAGTACTTC.

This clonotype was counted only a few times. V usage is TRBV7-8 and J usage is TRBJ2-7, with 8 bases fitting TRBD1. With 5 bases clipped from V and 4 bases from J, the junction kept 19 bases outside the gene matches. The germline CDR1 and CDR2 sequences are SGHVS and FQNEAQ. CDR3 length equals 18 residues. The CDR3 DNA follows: TGTGCCAGCAGCACTAGGTTATGGAGGACAGGGTTTAAGTACGAGCAGTACTTC. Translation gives CASSTRLWRTGFKYEQYF.

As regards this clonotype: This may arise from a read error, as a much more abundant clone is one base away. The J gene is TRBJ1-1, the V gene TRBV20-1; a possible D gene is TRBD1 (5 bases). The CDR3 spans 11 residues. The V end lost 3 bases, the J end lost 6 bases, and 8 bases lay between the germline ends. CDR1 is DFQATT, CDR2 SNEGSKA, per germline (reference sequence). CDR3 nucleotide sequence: TGCAGTGCTAGGCCGGGGGCTGAAGCTTTCTTT. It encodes CSARPGAEAFF.

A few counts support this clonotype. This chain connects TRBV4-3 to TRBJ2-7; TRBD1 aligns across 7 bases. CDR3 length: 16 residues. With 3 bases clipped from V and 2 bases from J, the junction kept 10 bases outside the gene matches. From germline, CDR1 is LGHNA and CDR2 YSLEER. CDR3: CASSQGSGTETYEQYF. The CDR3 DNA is TGCGCCAGCAGCCAGGGTTCCGGGACAGAGACCTACGAGCAGTACTTC.

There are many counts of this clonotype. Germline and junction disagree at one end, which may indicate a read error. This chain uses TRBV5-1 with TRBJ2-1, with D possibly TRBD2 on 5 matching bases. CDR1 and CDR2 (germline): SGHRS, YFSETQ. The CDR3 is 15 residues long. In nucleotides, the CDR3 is TGCGCCAGCACCTTGACCGGGATAGCACTCAATGAGCAGTTCTTC. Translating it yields CASTLTGIALNEQFF.

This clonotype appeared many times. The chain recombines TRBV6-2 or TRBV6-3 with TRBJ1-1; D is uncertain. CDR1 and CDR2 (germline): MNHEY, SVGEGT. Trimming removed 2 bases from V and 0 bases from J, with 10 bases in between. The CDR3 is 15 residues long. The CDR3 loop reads CASSYPAAMNTEAFF. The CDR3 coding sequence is TGTGCCAGCAGTTACCCGGCAGCCATGAACACTGAAGCTTTCTTT.

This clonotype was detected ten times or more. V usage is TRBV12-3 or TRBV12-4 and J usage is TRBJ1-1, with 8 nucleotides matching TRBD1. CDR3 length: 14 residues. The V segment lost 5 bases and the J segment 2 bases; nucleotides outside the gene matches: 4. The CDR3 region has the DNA TGTGCCAGCAGTGGCAGGGGGCTAAACACTGAAGCTTTCTTT. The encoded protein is CASSGRGLNTEAFF.

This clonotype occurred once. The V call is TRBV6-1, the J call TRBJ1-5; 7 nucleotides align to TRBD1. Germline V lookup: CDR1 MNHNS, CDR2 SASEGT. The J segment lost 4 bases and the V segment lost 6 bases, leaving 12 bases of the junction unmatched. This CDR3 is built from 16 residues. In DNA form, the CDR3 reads TGTGCCAGCAGCCCAGACAGGGTCCCGCTGAATCAGCCCCAGCATTTT. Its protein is CASSPDRVPLNQPQHF.

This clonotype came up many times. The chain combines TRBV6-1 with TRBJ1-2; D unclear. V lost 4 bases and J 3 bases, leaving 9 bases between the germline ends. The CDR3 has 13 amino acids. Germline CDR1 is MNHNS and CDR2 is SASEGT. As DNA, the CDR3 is TGTGCCAGCAGTGTCAACAGAGACTATGGCTACACCTTC. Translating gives CASSVNRDYGYTF.

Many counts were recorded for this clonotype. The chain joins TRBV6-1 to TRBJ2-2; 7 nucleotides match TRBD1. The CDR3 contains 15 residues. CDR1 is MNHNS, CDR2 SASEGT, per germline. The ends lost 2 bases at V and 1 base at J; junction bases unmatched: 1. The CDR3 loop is CASSERGRNTGELFF. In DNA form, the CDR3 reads TGTGCCAGCAGTGAAAGGGGGCGGAACACCGGGGAGCTGTTTTTT.

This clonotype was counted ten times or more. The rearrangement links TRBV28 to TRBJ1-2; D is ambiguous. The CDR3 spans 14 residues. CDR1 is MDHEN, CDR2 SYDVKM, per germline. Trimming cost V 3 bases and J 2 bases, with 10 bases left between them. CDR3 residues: CASSFVLENYGYTF. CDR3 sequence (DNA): TGTGCCAGCAGTTTTGTCTTAGAGAACTATGGCTACACCTTC.

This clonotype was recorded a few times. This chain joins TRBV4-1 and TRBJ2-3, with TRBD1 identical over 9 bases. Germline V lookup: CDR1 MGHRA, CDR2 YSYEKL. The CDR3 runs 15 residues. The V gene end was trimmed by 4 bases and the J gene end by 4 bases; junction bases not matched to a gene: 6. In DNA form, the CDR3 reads TGCGCCAGCAGCCCGGGACAGGGTGAGCCAGATACGCAGTATTTT. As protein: CASSPGQGEPDTQYF.

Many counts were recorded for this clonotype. CDR3 DNA: TGTGCCAGCAGCCCCTACCCCGTCTATGGCTACACCTTC. Protein product: CASSPYPVYGYTF. This chain links TRBV14 with TRBJ1-2; unclear D gene. Trimming shortened V by 4 bases and J by 4 bases, and 10 bases separated the two germline ends. Germline CDR1 reads SGHDN; CDR2 reads FVKESK. This CDR3 is built from 13 residues.

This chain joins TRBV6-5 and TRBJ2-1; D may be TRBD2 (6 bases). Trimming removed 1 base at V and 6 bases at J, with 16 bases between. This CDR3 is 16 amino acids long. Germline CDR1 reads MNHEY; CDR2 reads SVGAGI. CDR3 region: CASSYFGGPPSNEQFF. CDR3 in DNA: TGTGCCAGCAGTTACTTCGGAGGGCCCCCGAGCAATGAGCAGTTCTTC.

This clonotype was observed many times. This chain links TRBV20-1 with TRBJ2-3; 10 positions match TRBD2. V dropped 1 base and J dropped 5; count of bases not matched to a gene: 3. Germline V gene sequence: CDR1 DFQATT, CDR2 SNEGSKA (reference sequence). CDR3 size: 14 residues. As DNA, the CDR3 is TGCAGTGCTAGAGCCCGACTAGCGGGAGATACGCAGTATTTT. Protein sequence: CSARARLAGDTQYF.

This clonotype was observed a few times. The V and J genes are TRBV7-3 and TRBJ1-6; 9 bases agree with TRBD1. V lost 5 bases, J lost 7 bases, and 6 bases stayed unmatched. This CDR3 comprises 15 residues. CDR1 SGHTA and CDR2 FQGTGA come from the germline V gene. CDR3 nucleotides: TGTGCCAGCAGCCTCCTCGGGACAGGGAATTCACCCCTCCACTTT. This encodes CASSLLGTGNSPLHF. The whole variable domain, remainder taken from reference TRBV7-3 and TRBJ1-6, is GAGVSQTPSNKVTEKGKYVELRCDPISGHTALYWYRQSLGQGPEFLIYFQGTGAADDSGLPNDRFFAVRPEGSVSTLKIQRTERGDSAVYLCASSLLGTGNSPLHFGNGTRLTVT.

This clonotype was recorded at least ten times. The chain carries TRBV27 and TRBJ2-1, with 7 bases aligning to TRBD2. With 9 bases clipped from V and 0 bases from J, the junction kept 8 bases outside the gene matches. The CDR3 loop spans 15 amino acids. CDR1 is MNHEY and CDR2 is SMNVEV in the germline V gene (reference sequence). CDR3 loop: CASKSGTYSYNEQFF. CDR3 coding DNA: TGTGCCAGTAAAAGCGGGACTTACTCCTACAATGAGCAGTTCTTC.

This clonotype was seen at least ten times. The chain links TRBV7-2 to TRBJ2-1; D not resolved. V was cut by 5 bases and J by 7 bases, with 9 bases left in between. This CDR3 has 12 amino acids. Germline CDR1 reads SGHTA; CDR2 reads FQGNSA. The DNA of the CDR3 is TGTGCCAGCAGCCGCCTTAGAAATGAGCAGTTCTTC. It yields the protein CASSRLRNEQFF.

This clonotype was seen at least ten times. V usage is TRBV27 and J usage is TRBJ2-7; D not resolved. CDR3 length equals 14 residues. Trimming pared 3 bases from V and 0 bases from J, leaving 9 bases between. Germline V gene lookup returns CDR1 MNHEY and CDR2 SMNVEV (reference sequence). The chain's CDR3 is CASSFAGSSYEQYF. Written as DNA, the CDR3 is TGTGCCAGCAGTTTCGCAGGCAGCTCCTACGAGCAGTACTTC.